This entry describes one T cell receptor (beta chain). Antigen: not known. Read sequence stops 3 residues before the CDR3 end, and the germline J gene provides the missing end. CVID subjects had received replacement immunoglobulin for at least one year. The CDR3 length is 14 residues. V was pared by 2 bases and J by 2 bases, with 10 bases between. Germline CDR1 SGHAT, CDR2 FQNNGV. This entry belongs to a study of T cell clonality in common variable immunodeficiency. Study-wide findings and caveats: Common variable immunodeficiency TCR beta sequences reportedly had fewer deletions and N-nucleotide insertions.

Control and CVID samples contributed equal amounts of genomic DNA. Profiling relied on immunoSEQ multiplex PCR, and the TCRdb table lists in-frame clones only, not all of them. The profile covers 20,000 to 30,000 clones, none occurring a single time. The source material was peripheral blood mononuclear cells. This receptor was obtained from a human donor with common variable immunodeficiency. The rearrangement links TRBV11-2 to TRBJ2-7; a possible D gene is TRBD1 (6 bases). The CDR3 is CASSLWDTTYEQYF. The part of the CDR3 DNA that was read is TGTGCCAGCAGCTTATGGGACACAACCTACGAG.